Listed below are T cell receptor beta chains from one sample, sequenced in a study of blood T cell repertoires in COVID-19. TCRdb's copy holds only in-frame clones and misses some; the assay was immunoSEQ multiplex PCR. This table holds some 230,000 clones, approximately 82% found once. Sequencing was done on a sample of PBMCs or T cells enriched from blood (not recorded which). The receptor set was obtained from a man aged 40-49 years who had recovered from COVID-19. Both conserved end residues are part of each CDR3. Clone size is given for some rows only: seen once, a few or many times, or a class if the clone is expanded.

TRBV30 | - | CAWSAVDRGNQPQHF
TRBV2 | - | CASSLYQNTIYF
TRBV5-1 | - | CASSWGDGGYEQYF
TRBV11-2 | - | CASCGVRGSSYNSPLHF
TRBV30 | - | CACDRGNTEAFF
TRBV5-4 | - | CASSPIMGTGHYGYTF
TRBV25-1 | - | CASSPPGQQWAQYF
TRBV6-1 | - | CASSEVGVAGVSQFF
TRBV5-1 | - | CASSLIDTGHGYTF
TRBV5-6 | - | CASSLLTTNEKLFF
TRBV6-1 | - | CASSKYNTGELFF
TRBV7-2 | - | CASSSNSPGEQYF
TRBV9 | - | CASSVESYTEAFF
TRBV12-5 | - | CASGLGTYNEQFF
TRBV6-5 | - | CASRQGQATEAFF
TRBV29-1 | - | CSVYGAGSNTEAFF
TRBV27 | - | CASSSRGLAGGPREQYF
TRBV6-5 | - | CASRVSVNERQPQHF
TRBV2 | - | CASRGLAGTLEFF
TRBV14 | - | CASSQLIGGSGELFF
TRBV5-1 | - | CASSPQGFLGPTDTQYF
TRBV7-9 | - | CASSLAAGSGKDEQYF
TRBV7-2 | - | CASSFTGAGGFYGYTF
TRBV4-1 | - | CASSDTRLAGGPKHEQFF
TRBV3-1/TRBV3-2 | - | CASSQASTDTQYF
TRBV19 | few | CASSISAGLLGGYTF
TRBV18 | - | CASSPVGAGNTEAFF
TRBV27 | many | CASTGTGVRNEKLFF
TRBV18 | - | CASSPDRNYGYTF
TRBV15 | - | CATSSGVQETQYF
TRBV2 | - | CASRDRGLDTEAFF
TRBV19 | - | CASSISGAGGEQYF
TRBV9 | - | CASSVEPLGINTEAFF
TRBV5-8 | - | CASRYRDRGALHF
TRBV3-1/TRBV3-2 | - | CASSQEGTGNYGYTF
TRBV5-6 | - | CASSLGHNQEIYGYTF
TRBV4-3 | - | CASSQERHTATQYF
TRBV21-1 | few | CASSKGGYEQYF
TRBV2 | - | CASTEAGGYSNQPQHF
TRBV6-5 | - | CASRPGLAVNEQFF
TRBV7-2 | - | CASSFRRLSGRRNEQFF
TRBV5-1 | - | CASFPWTGGGNTEAFF
TRBV19 | - | CASSRQGLAEQYF
TRBV5-6 | - | CASSPAGPRGNNSPLHF
TRBV27 | - | CASSWDRVASPLHF
TRBV15 | - | CATSSAGGMPQHF
TRBV14 | - | CASSQGSGGDTQYF
TRBV28 | - | CASSFEGPYEQYF